A single sample gave rise to the 30 T cell receptor beta chains below, sequenced in a study of T cells in Graves' hyperthyroidism and ophthalmopathy. RNA transcripts served as the template for amplifying TCR beta CDR3 regions. The HTBI primer set served for first-round RT-PCR of the TCR CDR3. TCRdb re-called the multiplex PCR reads with MiXCR, one entry per CDR3 protein. Of over 700,000 distinct CDR3 sequences in the sample, under 45% were seen once. Sequences were obtained from blood. The receptors here all came from a woman aged 40 to 50 with Graves' hyperthyroidism.

This clonotype has only a few counts. This could be a read error, since a much larger clone is one nucleotide away. The CDR3 DNA reads as TGTGCCAGCAGCTTACAGGGGATTAACTATGGCTACACCTTC. It is translated as CASSLQGINYGYTF. The gene calls are TRBV10-3 and TRBJ1-2, with 7 bases lining up with TRBD1. With V trimmed by 10 bases and J by 1 base, 9 bases remained unmatched. Looked up from germline, CDR1 is ENHRY and CDR2 is SYGVKD. This CDR3 region has 14 residues.

Points on this clonotype: A single base separates this from a much larger clone, so it may be a read error. The V and J genes are TRBV12-3 or TRBV12-4 and TRBJ1-1; D not certain. V lost 4 bases and J lost 6, with 12 bases in between. There are 13 residues in the CDR3. This CDR3 reads CASSSRWESEAFF. CDR3 coding DNA: TGTGCCAGCAGTTCACGTTGGGAGTCTGAAGCTTTCTTT.

Notes on this clonotype: This clone may be a read error of a much larger clone one base away. This CDR3 is missing its conserved last phenylalanine or tryptophan, likely due to a read error. J is TRBJ1-1 and V is TRBV7-9; 8 bases line up with TRBD1. CDR1 and CDR2 (germline): SEHNR, FQNEAQ (reference sequence). Losses at the gene ends were 5 bases for V and 6 bases for J; bases not matched to a gene: 8. This CDR3 is built from 14 residues. CDR3 loop: CASSPTQGASEAFS. CDR3 nucleotide sequence: TGTGCCAGCAGCCCAACTCAGGGGGCCTCTGAAGCTTTCTCT.

V usage is TRBV10-1 and J usage is TRBJ2-3, with D unresolved. CDR1 and CDR2 (germline): WNHNN, SYGVQD (reference sequence). The CDR3 has 15 amino acids. V lost 1 base, J lost 6 bases, and 14 bases lay in between. The CDR3 sequence is CASSEYGLNSDTQYF. DNA of the CDR3: TGCGCCAGCAGTGAGTATGGGCTGAACTCTGATACGCAGTATTTT.

This clonotype was counted at least ten times. The junction shows a germline mismatch at one end, possibly a read error. This rearrangement joins TRBV7-2 to TRBJ2-6; 7 positions match TRBD1. CDR1 SGHTA and CDR2 FQGNSA come from the germline V gene. This CDR3 region has 17 residues. The CDR3 coding sequence is TGTGCCAGCAGCTTACGGGACAGCCTCCTTGGGTCCAACGTCCTGACTTTC. The encoded protein is CASSLRDSLLGSNVLTF.

In this sample, this clonotype turned up a few times. CDR3 region: CSARDDMRFRSGELFF. CDR3 coding DNA: TGCAGTGCTAGAGACGATATGCGGTTTCGGAGCGGGGAGCTGTTTTTT. The chain is built from TRBV20-1 and TRBJ2-2; D is uncertain. The germline V gene encodes CDR1 DFQATT and CDR2 SNEGSKA (reference sequence). This CDR3 has 16 amino acids. Trimming left V 0 bases short and J 7 bases short, with 18 bases between.

V and J are TRBV6-5 and TRBJ2-7; 11 bases are a match to TRBD2. With V trimmed by 5 bases and J by 5 bases, 5 bases remained unmatched. The germline gives CDR1 MNHEY, CDR2 SVGAGI. This CDR3 spans 14 amino acids. The CDR3: CASSAGTSGNEQYF. CDR3 coding DNA: TGTGCCAGCAGTGCCGGGACTAGCGGCAACGAGCAGTACTTC.

This clonotype showed up many times. The chain has TRBV9 and TRBJ2-5; D not resolved. Trimming left V 2 bases short and J 5 bases short, with 10 bases between. The CDR3 loop spans 13 amino acids. The germline CDR1 and CDR2 sequences are SGDLS and YYNGEE. CDR3 nucleotide sequence: TGTGCCAGCAGCGTCGACTTGGATGAGACCCAGTACTTC. As protein: CASSVDLDETQYF.

This clonotype has ten or more counts. V gene TRBV4-2 combines with J gene TRBJ1-2; D is unresolved. The germline CDR1 and CDR2 sequences are LGHNA and YNFKEQ. The CDR3 covers 14 residues. V was pared by 0 bases and J by 4 bases, with 9 bases between. In DNA, the CDR3 is TGTGCCAGCAGCCAAGAAGGCTTGGGCTATGGCTACACCTTC. Its translation is CASSQEGLGYGYTF.

V is TRBV24-1 and J is TRBJ2-3; 11 positions agree with TRBD2. Germline CDR1 is KGHDR and CDR2 is SFDVKD. This CDR3 has 17 amino acids. Trimming took 4 bases from V and 5 from J; bases not matched to a gene: 10. This CDR3 reads CATSDSFSGGAIDTQYF. CDR3 in DNA: TGTGCCACCAGTGACAGTTTTAGCGGGGGGGCCATAGATACGCAGTATTTT.

This clonotype was detected only a few times. The chain is built from TRBV7-9 and TRBJ2-2; 10 nucleotides match TRBD2. CDR1 is SEHNR and CDR2 is FQNEAQ in the germline V gene (reference sequence). V was clipped by 1 base and J by 7 bases; unmatched bases: 9. The length of the CDR3 is 17 residues. CDR3 amino acids: CASSLEASGSGGGELFF. The CDR3 coding sequence is TGTGCCAGCAGCTTAGAGGCTAGCGGGAGCGGAGGCGGGGAGCTGTTTTTT.

Many counts were recorded for this clonotype. The V call is TRBV7-3, the J call TRBJ2-6; possible D gene TRBD1, 6 bases. CDR1 and CDR2 (germline): SGHTA, FQGTGA. CDR3 length: 18 residues. Trimming took off 2 bases at V and 2 bases at J, with 16 bases between the two ends. The CDR3 sequence is CASSLSGRGLPGANVLTF. The CDR3 bases are TGTGCCAGCAGCTTATCGGGCAGGGGCCTCCCTGGGGCCAACGTCCTGACTTTC.

This chain connects TRBV7-2 to TRBJ2-5, with D possibly TRBD2 on 5 matching bases. V shed 6 bases and J shed 7 bases, with 18 bases lying between them. There are 14 residues in the CDR3. Per germline, CDR1 SGHTA and CDR2 FQGNSA. DNA for the CDR3: TGTGCCAGCAGGCCTCGTTTCGGGGATGGGACCCAGTACTTC. Its translation: CASRPRFGDGTQYF.

This clonotype was seen at least ten times. The genes are TRBV6-5 and TRBJ1-5; TRBD1 might be the D (6 bases). The CDR3 totals 15 residues. From germline, CDR1 is MNHEY and CDR2 SVGAGI. The V and J ends lost 0 bases and 6 bases respectively, with 12 bases between them. The CDR3 loop is CASSYSARGTQPQHF. For the CDR3, the DNA is TGTGCCAGCAGTTACTCAGCCAGGGGCACTCAGCCCCAGCATTTT.

The chain uses TRBV29-1 and TRBJ1-5; the D gene is possibly TRBD1 (5 bases). This CDR3 region has 14 residues. The ends were cut back, 7 bases at V and 4 bases at J, with 17 bases in the middle. Germline V gene sequence: CDR1 SQVTM, CDR2 ANQGSEA. The CDR3 protein is CSERENQGNQPQHF. The CDR3 DNA reads as TGCAGCGAAAGGGAGAATCAGGGTAATCAGCCCCAGCATTTT.

This clonotype has more than one count but fewer than ten. The chain joins TRBV7-2 to TRBJ1-6; 7 bases agree with TRBD1. Losses at the gene ends were 5 bases for V and 11 bases for J; bases not matched to a gene: 6. Germline V gene sequence: CDR1 SGHTA, CDR2 FQGNSA. This CDR3 spans 13 amino acids. The DNA of the CDR3 is TGTGCCAGCAGCGGAGGGGGCAATGCACCCCTCCACTTT. The encoded protein is CASSGGGNAPLHF.

In its sample, this clonotype was seen many times. This sequence joins TRBV15 and TRBJ1-5; tentative D call: TRBD1 (5 bases). The CDR3 is made up of 16 amino acids. V was cut by 2 bases and J by 4 bases, with 15 bases left in between. Germline V gene sequence: CDR1 LNHNV, CDR2 YYDKDF (reference sequence). The CDR3 nucleotides read TGTGCCACCAGCAGATTTTCTTGGTGGGGGAATCAGCCCCAGCATTTT. This encodes CATSRFSWWGNQPQHF.

The V gene is TRBV7-2, the J gene TRBJ2-7; 15 nucleotides line up with TRBD2. Trimming removed 5 bases from V and 0 bases from J; junction bases left unmatched: 5. CDR1 SGHTA and CDR2 FQGNSA come from the germline V gene. The CDR3 loop spans 17 amino acids. In nucleotides, the CDR3 is TGTGCCAGCAGCCCGGGACTAGCGGGGGGAGTCTCCTACGAGCAGTACTTC. Translation: CASSPGLAGGVSYEQYF.

This chain connects TRBV7-9 to TRBJ2-3; TRBD2 aligns across 10 bases. Germline V gene sequence: CDR1 SEHNR, CDR2 FQNEAQ (reference sequence). The CDR3 is 15 amino acids. The trim removed 4 bases at V and 3 bases at J, leaving 4 bases unmatched. The DNA for the CDR3 is TGTGCCAGCAGCTCCCCGACTAGCGGGACAGATACGCAGTATTTT. Its translation is CASSSPTSGTDTQYF.

This clonotype was seen a few times. The chain joins TRBV4-3 to TRBJ1-2, with 9 bases identical to TRBD1. After removal of 2 bases from V and 4 bases from J, the junction contained 8 bases not matched to a gene. The CDR3 spans 16 residues. The V gene's germline CDR1 is LGHNA and CDR2 YSLEER. Here the CDR3 DNA reads TGCGCCAGCAGCCAATCAAACAGGGGGCCTTTCTATGGCTACACCTTC. Translated, it gives CASSQSNRGPFYGYTF.

The CDR3 region has the DNA TGTGCCAGCAGCCAAGATCGGGCAGGGGGTGTGAACACTGAAGCTTTCTTT. It encodes CASSQDRAGGVNTEAFF. The rearrangement links TRBV3-1 to TRBJ1-1; 7 bases match TRBD1. Germline trimming cut 0 bases from V and 0 bases from J; bases unmatched to any gene: 7. The CDR3 runs 17 residues. Germline CDR1 reads LGHDT; CDR2 reads YNNKEL (reference sequence).

This clonotype was detected only a few times. The chain links TRBV20-1 to TRBJ2-7; no clear D. Trimming took 1 base from V and 2 from J, leaving 9 bases between them. CDR1 and CDR2 from the germline V gene are DFQATT and SNEGSKA (reference sequence). The CDR3 consists of 13 residues. CDR3: CSARGPATYEQYF. DNA of the CDR3: TGCAGTGCTAGAGGCCCAGCCACCTACGAGCAGTACTTC.

For the CDR3, the DNA is TGTGCCAGCAGCTTACTGGCCGGAGGTTGGGAGGGCACTGAAGCTTTCTTT. Its translation: CASSLLAGGWEGTEAFF. The chain combines TRBV7-9 with TRBJ1-1; D unresolved. The V gene's germline CDR1 is SEHNR and CDR2 FQNEAQ (reference sequence). Deletions cut 2 bases from V and 4 bases from J, with 20 bases between. The length of the CDR3 is 17 residues.

The rearrangement joins TRBV5-1 to TRBJ2-1; 12 bases line up with TRBD2. This CDR3 is built from 18 residues. Trimming removed 3 bases from V and 4 bases from J; junction bases left unmatched: 11. In germline, CDR1 is SGHRS, CDR2 YFSETQ. Written as DNA, the CDR3 is TGCGCCAGCAGCTCACGGACTAGCGGGACCCTTCGGTACAATGAGCAGTTCTTC. Translating gives CASSSRTSGTLRYNEQFF.

The sample holds many counts of this clonotype. This chain connects TRBV10-3 to TRBJ1-3, with D possibly matching TRBD1 (5 bases). Germline V gene sequence: CDR1 ENHRY, CDR2 SYGVKD. This CDR3 has 14 amino acids. The germline V and J ends were trimmed by 3 bases and 5 bases, with 11 bases remaining between them. The CDR3 nucleotides read TGTGCCATCAGTGAAGCAGGGAGCAGAAACACCATATATTTT. Its translation: CAISEAGSRNTIYF.

The V gene is TRBV19, the J gene TRBJ1-2, with TRBD1 matching 10 bases. This CDR3 spans 16 amino acids. The trim removed 9 bases at V and 8 bases at J, leaving 18 bases unmatched. Germline V gene data show CDR1 as LNHDA and CDR2 as SQIVND (reference sequence). This CDR3 is CASSSGQGLVERGYTF. The CDR3 DNA sequence: TGTGCCAGCAGTTCGGGACAGGGGTTGGTGGAGAGAGGCTACACCTTC. The full variable domain, completed using reference TRBV19 and TRBJ1-2, is DGGITQSPKYLFRKEGQNVTLSCEQNLNHDAMYWYRQDPGQGLRLIYYSQIVNDFQKGDIAEGYSVSREKKESFPLTVTSAQKNPTAFYLCASSSGQGLVERGYTFGSGTRLTVV.

The chain is built from TRBV10-1 and TRBJ2-7, with D possibly being TRBD1 (6 bases). The J call is doubtful: the DNA matches TRBJ2-1 better. The CDR3 covers 16 residues. Germline-derived CDR1 and CDR2 are WNHNN and SYGVQD (reference sequence). As DNA, the CDR3 is TGCGCCAGCAGTGAGTCGGCCAGGGGCTCCTACAATGAGCAGTTCTTC. Its translation: CASSESARGSYNEQFF.

CDR3 DNA sequence: TGTGCCAGCAGCGAACTAGGGGGGCGCGGCTATGGCTACACCTTC. This gives the protein CASSELGGRGYGYTF. The chain carries TRBV7-9 and TRBJ1-2, with D maybe TRBD1 (6 bases). This CDR3 has 15 residues. CDR1 is SEHNR, CDR2 FQNEAQ, per germline (reference sequence). V was pared by 5 bases and J by 4 bases, with 17 bases between.

V gene TRBV2 combines with J gene TRBJ2-7, with a weak D call TRBD2 (6 bases). The CDR3 loop spans 15 amino acids. Germline V gene sequence: CDR1 SNHLY, CDR2 FYNNEI. Trimming cost V 5 bases and J 1 base, with 15 bases left between them. Here the CDR3 reads CASSYGAGRSYEQYF. DNA of the CDR3: TGTGCCAGCAGTTATGGAGCGGGCCGATCCTACGAGCAGTACTTC. The whole variable domain, remainder taken from reference TRBV2 and TRBJ2-7, is EPEVTQTPSHQVTQMGQEVILRCVPISNHLYFYWYRQILGQKVEFLVSFYNNEISEKSEIFDDQFSVERPDGSNFTLKIRSTKLEDSAMYFCASSYGAGRSYEQYFGPGTRLTVT.

This clonotype was detected many times. The chain joins TRBV9 to TRBJ2-5; the D gene is possibly TRBD1 (6 bases). Germline-derived CDR1 and CDR2 are SGDLS and YYNGEE. This CDR3 has 13 amino acids. The V and J ends lost 7 bases and 0 bases respectively, with 10 bases between them. This CDR3 reads CASARGYQETQYF. The CDR3 nucleotides read TGTGCCAGCGCGAGGGGGTACCAAGAGACCCAGTACTTC.